A single sample is the source of the 12 T cell receptor beta chains below, sequenced in a study of cytomegalovirus exposure and HLA in healthy donors. In the PCR, 60 Vbeta and 13 Jbeta primers were used. TCRdb keeps only in-frame clones here, not all; method: immunoSEQ multiplex PCR. The sample includes approximately 200,000 clones, almost 80% seen only once; the top ten take about 1.6%. The sequencing input was PBMCs. Receptor source: a woman aged 18-29 years in good health and CMV-seronegative.

The chain employs TRBV6-1 and TRBJ2-7; D remains unclear. Germline V lookup: CDR1 MNHNS, CDR2 SASEGT. V lost 0 bases and J 3 bases, leaving 18 bases between the germline ends. The CDR3 is 17 residues long. The CDR3, as DNA: TGTGCCAGCAGTGAAGCTATCGGCAGGCTCGAGCACTACGAGCAGTACTTC. Its protein is CASSEAIGRLEHYEQYF.

CDR3 region: CASSLRGGYNSPLHF. The CDR3 nucleotides read TGTGCCAGCAGTTTAAGGGGAGGGTATAATTCACCCCTCCACTTT. The J gene is TRBJ1-6, the V gene TRBV28; perhaps TRBD1 as D (5 bases). The ends were cut back, 2 bases at V and 4 bases at J, with 9 bases in the middle. CDR1 is MDHEN and CDR2 is SYDVKM in the germline V gene. The CDR3 totals 15 residues.

The chain carries TRBV25-1 and TRBJ2-7; D possibly corresponds to TRBD1 (6 bases). The CDR3 is 14 amino acids. V lost 3 bases to trimming and J lost 3 bases, with 12 bases between them. Germline-derived CDR1 and CDR2 are MGHDK and SYGVNS. In DNA, the CDR3 is TGTGCCAGCAGTGATTTCTCGGACAGCTACGAGCAGTACTTC. Translated: CASSDFSDSYEQYF.

The gene calls are TRBV4-1 and TRBJ1-2; 8 nucleotides line up with TRBD1. The junction had 4 bases not matched to a gene; V was cut back by 4 bases and J by 3 bases. Germline-derived CDR1 and CDR2 are MGHRA and YSYEKL. The CDR3 is 14 residues long. The chain's CDR3 is CASSRQTGDYGYTF. In nucleotides, the CDR3 is TGCGCCAGCAGCCGACAGACAGGGGACTATGGCTACACCTTC.

The rearrangement uses TRBV6-1 and TRBJ1-2; no reliable D call. V was cut by 2 bases and J by 2 bases, with 9 bases left in between. The CDR3 sequence is 14 residues long. Germline V CDR1 and CDR2: MNHNS, SASEGT. CDR3 loop: CASSEYLGNYGYTF. The CDR3 DNA reads TGTGCCAGCAGTGAATATCTAGGAAACTATGGCTACACCTTC.

This rearrangement joins TRBV19 to TRBJ1-5; 7 bases match TRBD1. CDR3 length: 13 residues. V lost 3 bases, J lost 6 bases, and 2 bases stayed unmatched. Germline CDR1 and CDR2: LNHDA and SQIVND (reference sequence). The CDR3 sequence is CASSITGAQPQHF. The DNA for the CDR3 is TGTGCCAGTAGTATTACAGGGGCTCAGCCCCAGCATTTT.

The chain links TRBV6-6 to TRBJ2-5; D is perhaps TRBD1 (5 bases). Germline values: CDR1 MNHNY, CDR2 SVGAGI (reference sequence). V was trimmed by 7 bases and J by 0 bases, leaving 9 bases between them. CDR3 length: 13 amino acids. This chain's CDR3 is CASIGRDQETQYF. Written as DNA, the CDR3 is TGTGCCAGCATCGGCAGGGACCAAGAGACCCAGTACTTC.

J is TRBJ1-5 and V is TRBV6-1; no firm D call. Trimming stripped 1 base from V and 2 bases from J, with 9 bases between. CDR3 size: 15 residues. Germline V gives CDR1 MNHNS, CDR2 SASEGT. CDR3 sequence (DNA): TGTGCCAGCAGTGAAGGGTCCCGAGGCAATCAGCCCCAGCATTTT. Its translation is CASSEGSRGNQPQHF.

This rearrangement joins TRBV30 to TRBJ1-1; the D gene is possibly TRBD1 (5 bases). CDR3 length: 15 amino acids. Germline CDR1 and CDR2: GTSNPN and SVGIG (reference sequence). The ends were cut back, 3 bases at V and 1 base at J, with 15 bases in the middle. CDR3 residues: CAWSAGRDPNTEAFF. CDR3 DNA sequence: TGTGCCTGGAGCGCAGGGAGGGACCCGAACACTGAAGCTTTCTTT.

The chain couples TRBV6-1 to TRBJ1-2, with 11 bases aligning to TRBD1. The CDR3 has 17 residues. V lost 2 bases and J lost 1; bases outside the gene matches: 6. CDR1 and CDR2 from the germline V gene are MNHNS and SASEGT. The CDR3 spells CASSETGQGARNYGYTF. Here the CDR3 DNA reads TGTGCCAGCAGTGAAACTGGACAGGGGGCTCGTAACTATGGCTACACCTTC.

This chain connects TRBV4-2 to TRBJ2-7, with a tentative D call TRBD1 (5 bases). Germline V lookup: CDR1 LGHNA, CDR2 YNFKEQ. There are 14 residues in the CDR3. The V end lost 4 bases, the J end lost 1 base, and 11 bases lay between the germline ends. CDR3 loop: CASSLERTSYEQYF. The DNA of the CDR3 is TGTGCCAGCAGCCTAGAGAGGACATCCTACGAGCAGTACTTC.

The chain carries TRBV10-2 and TRBJ2-7; 8 bases agree with TRBD2. The ends lost 7 bases at V and 1 base at J; junction bases unmatched: 3. The CDR3 runs to 13 residues. Germline CDR1 is WSHSY and CDR2 is SAAADI. CDR3 in amino acids: CASMGGRSYEQYF. CDR3 nucleotide sequence: TGCGCCAGCATGGGCGGGAGGTCCTACGAGCAGTACTTC.